A selection of T cell receptor beta chains follows, all from one sample in a study of a mutant IDH1 vaccine in newly diagnosed glioma. Antigen specificity for these receptors is unknown. The repertoire was sequenced with immunoSEQ multiplex PCR; TCRdb's copy has only in-frame clones and lacks some. The sample records roughly 86,000 clones, about 81% being singletons. The sequenced sample was PBMCs, obtained from a glioma patient whose treatment included an IDH1 peptide vaccine. Receptors were obtained from a man aged 35 to 55 with glioma. The CDR3 runs from the conserved cysteine through the conserved F or W. The order of the fields is J gene, D gene, V gene, clone size, CDR3 protein, CDR3 DNA. D genes are given only for firm matches. Part of the rows lack a size; the others show once, few, many or a class for expanded clones.

>TRBJ2-7|TRBD2|TRBV4-3|-
CASSQSSGGPTYEQYF
TGCGCCAGCAGCCAATCTAGCGGGGGGCCAACCTACGAGCAGTACTTC
>TRBJ2-5|TRBD2|TRBV5-1|-
CASRSSGKSTETQYF
TGCGCCAGCAGGTCTAGCGGGAAATCCACAGAGACCCAGTACTTC
>TRBJ2-7|TRBD1|TRBV27|-
CASTPTGSAYEQYF
TGTGCCAGCACCCCGACAGGGAGCGCCTACGAGCAGTACTTC
>TRBJ1-2|TRBD1|TRBV19|-
CASSGPGQSNYGYTF
TGTGCCAGTAGTGGACCGGGACAGTCTAACTATGGCTACACCTTC
>TRBJ2-7|-|TRBV4-3|-
CASSQERGNEQYF
TGCGCCAGCAGCCAAGAGCGAGGAAACGAGCAGTACTTC
>TRBJ2-7|-|TRBV5-6|once
CASSLETRTYEQYF
TGTGCCAGCAGCTTGGAAACGAGGACCTACGAGCAGTACTTC
>TRBJ2-1|TRBD2|TRBV7-9|-
CASSREGLAGRNEQFF
TGTGCCAGCAGCCGAGAGGGGCTAGCGGGAAGGAATGAGCAGTTCTTC
>TRBJ2-6|TRBD1|TRBV11-2|-
CASSIDRVSGANVLTF
TGTGCCAGCAGCATAGACAGGGTTTCTGGGGCCAACGTCCTGACTTTC
>TRBJ1-3|TRBD1|TRBV7-9|-
CASSRTTGDGNTIYF
TGTGCCAGCAGCCGGACGACAGGGGACGGAAACACCATATATTTT
>TRBJ1-2|TRBD1|TRBV7-9|-
CASNTPGQGGSNYGYTF
TGTGCCAGCAACACTCCGGGACAGGGTGGGAGTAACTATGGCTACACCTTC
>TRBJ2-1|TRBD2|TRBV6-4|-
CASSDSQLAGGPLFF
TGTGCCAGCAGTGACTCCCAGTTGGCGGGAGGGCCCCTGTTCTTC
>TRBJ2-5|TRBD1|TRBV29-1|-
CSVGQGWETQYF
TGCAGCGTTGGACAGGGTTGGGAGACCCAGTACTTC
>TRBJ2-1|TRBD2|TRBV30|once
CAWSAGLAGVGNEQFF
TGTGCCTGGAGTGCGGGACTAGCGGGAGTGGGCAATGAGCAGTTCTTC
>TRBJ2-1|TRBD2|TRBV11-2|-
CASRPPRGGGARNEQFF
TGTGCCAGCAGACCCCCCCGGGGCGGGGGGGCCCGGAATGAGCAGTTCTTC
>TRBJ2-1|-|TRBV5-4|-
CASSALGGEQLRKQFF
TGTGCCAGCAGCGCCTTAGGAGGGGAGCAATTGAGAAAGCAGTTCTTC
>TRBJ1-1|-|TRBV20-1|-
CSALGDTEAFF
TGCAGTGCTCTAGGGGACACTGAAGCTTTCTTT
>TRBJ2-3|TRBD2|TRBV29-1|-
CSVEASGVGTDTQYF
TGCAGCGTCGAAGCAAGCGGGGTCGGCACAGATACGCAGTATTTT
>TRBJ1-5|-|TRBV5-5|-
CASSLIITRPQHF
TGTGCCAGCAGCTTGATTATAACGCGGCCCCAGCATTTT
>TRBJ1-1|-|TRBV19|once
CASSRLNTEAFF
TGTGCCAGTAGCAGATTGAACACTGAAGCTTTCTTT
>TRBJ1-2|-|TRBV18|-
CASSPRMDLPLGYTF
TGTGCCAGCTCACCAAGAATGGACCTTCCCCTTGGCTACACCTTC
>TRBJ1-1|-|TRBV19|-
CASSTLRENTEAFF
TGTGCCAGTAGTACCCTGAGAGAGAACACTGAAGCTTTCTTT
>TRBJ2-7|TRBD1|TRBV29-1|-
CSAGTGRNEQYF
TGCAGCGCCGGGACAGGGAGGAACGAGCAGTACTTC
>TRBJ1-4|-|TRBV2|-
CASTLGPGPNEKLFF
TGTGCCAGCACCCTCGGGCCGGGTCCGAATGAAAAACTGTTTTTT
>TRBJ2-1|TRBD2|TRBV4-2|-
CASSQGPGLAEGSYNEQFF
TGTGCCAGCAGCCAAGGGCCGGGACTAGCAGAAGGCTCCTACAATGAGCAGTTCTTC
>TRBJ1-5|TRBD1|TRBV19|few
CASSEGQGNRQPQHF
TGTGCCAGTAGCGAGGGACAGGGGAATCGACAGCCCCAGCATTTT
>TRBJ2-7|TRBD2|TRBV4-3|-
CASSQDGSGRSSYEQYF
TGCGCCAGCAGCCAAGATGGTAGCGGGAGAAGCTCCTACGAGCAGTACTTC
>TRBJ2-3|TRBD2|TRBV15|-
CATSRSGREDTQYF
TGTGCCACCAGCAGAAGCGGGAGGGAAGATACGCAGTATTTT
>TRBJ2-1|-|TRBV30|-
CAWSVSGPNEQFF
TGTGCCTGGAGTGTCAGCGGCCCAAATGAGCAGTTCTTC
>TRBJ1-1|-|TRBV7-2|-
CASSLASLARLNTEAFF
TGTGCCAGCAGCTTAGCCTCTCTTGCCAGATTGAACACTGAAGCTTTCTTT
>TRBJ2-7|TRBD1|TRBV10-3|-
CAISDRAGQGYEQYF
TGTGCCATCAGCGACAGGGCGGGACAGGGTTACGAGCAGTACTTC
>TRBJ2-4|TRBD2|TRBV7-8|-
CASSLGLAGLAKNIQYF
TGTGCCAGCAGCTTAGGACTAGCGGGACTAGCCAAAAACATTCAGTACTTC
>TRBJ1-3|-|TRBV4-2|-
CASSQEFGPHSGNTIYF
TGTGCCAGCAGCCAAGAGTTTGGACCCCACTCTGGAAACACCATATATTTT
>TRBJ2-7|-|TRBV7-9|-
CASSSGVVYEQYF
TGTGCCAGCAGCTCGGGAGTCGTCTACGAGCAGTACTTC
>TRBJ1-5|-|TRBV19|-
CASMGQNQPQHF
TGTGCCAGTATGGGACAAAATCAGCCCCAGCATTTT
>TRBJ1-4|TRBD1|TRBV5-5|-
CASSLFRGRNEKLFF
TGTGCCAGCAGCTTGTTCAGGGGGCGTAATGAAAAACTGTTTTTT